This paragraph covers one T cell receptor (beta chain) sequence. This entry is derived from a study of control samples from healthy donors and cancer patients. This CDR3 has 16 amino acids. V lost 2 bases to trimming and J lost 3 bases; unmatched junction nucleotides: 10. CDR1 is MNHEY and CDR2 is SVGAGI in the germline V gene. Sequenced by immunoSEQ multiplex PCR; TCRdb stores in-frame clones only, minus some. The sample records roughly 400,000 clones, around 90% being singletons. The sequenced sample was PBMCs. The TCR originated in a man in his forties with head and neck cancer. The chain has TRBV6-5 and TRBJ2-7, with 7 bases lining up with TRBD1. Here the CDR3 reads CASSYGGQRRFYEQYF. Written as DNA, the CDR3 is TGTGCCAGCAGTTACGGGGGACAGAGAAGGTTCTACGAGCAGTACTTC.